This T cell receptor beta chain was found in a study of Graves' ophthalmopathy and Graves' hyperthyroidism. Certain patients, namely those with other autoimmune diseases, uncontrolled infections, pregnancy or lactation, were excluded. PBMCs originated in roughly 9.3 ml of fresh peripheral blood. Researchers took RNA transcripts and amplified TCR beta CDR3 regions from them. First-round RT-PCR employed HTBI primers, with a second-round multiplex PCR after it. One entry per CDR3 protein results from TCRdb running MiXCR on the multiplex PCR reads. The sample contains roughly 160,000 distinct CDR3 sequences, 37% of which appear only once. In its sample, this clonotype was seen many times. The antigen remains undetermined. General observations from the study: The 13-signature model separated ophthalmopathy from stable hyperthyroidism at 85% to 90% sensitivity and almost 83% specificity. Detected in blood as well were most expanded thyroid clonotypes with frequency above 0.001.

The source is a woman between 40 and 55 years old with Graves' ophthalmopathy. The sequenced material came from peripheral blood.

The CDR3 region is CSVVGGLGNTEAFF. The CDR3 coding sequence is TGCAGCGTTGTAGGAGGGTTGGGGAACACTGAAGCTTTCTTT. The rearrangement joins TRBV29-1 to TRBJ1-1; no clear D. CDR1 and CDR2 from the germline V gene are SQVTM and ANQGSEA. V lost 4 bases and J lost 1, with 13 bases in between. The CDR3 runs to 14 residues. The whole variable domain, remainder taken from reference TRBV29-1 and TRBJ1-1, is SAVISQKPSRDICQRGTSLTIQCQVDSQVTMMFWYRQQPGQSLTLIATANQGSEATYESGFVIDKFPISRPNLTFSTLTVSNMSPEDSSIYLCSVVGGLGNTEAFFGQGTRLTVV.